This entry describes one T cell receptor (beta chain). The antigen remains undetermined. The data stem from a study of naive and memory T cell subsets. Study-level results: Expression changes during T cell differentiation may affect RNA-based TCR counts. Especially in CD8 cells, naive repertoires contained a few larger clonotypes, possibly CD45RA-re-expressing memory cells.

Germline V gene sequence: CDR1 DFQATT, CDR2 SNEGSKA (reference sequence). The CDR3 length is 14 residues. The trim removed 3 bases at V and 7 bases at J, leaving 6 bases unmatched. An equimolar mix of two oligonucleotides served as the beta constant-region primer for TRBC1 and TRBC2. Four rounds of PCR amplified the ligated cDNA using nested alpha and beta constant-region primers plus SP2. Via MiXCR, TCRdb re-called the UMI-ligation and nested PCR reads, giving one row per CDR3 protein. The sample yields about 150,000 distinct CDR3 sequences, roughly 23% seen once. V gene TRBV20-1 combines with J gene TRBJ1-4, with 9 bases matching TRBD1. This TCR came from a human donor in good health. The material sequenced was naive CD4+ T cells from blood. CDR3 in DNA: TGCAGTGCTAGGAGGACAGGGGCAGTTGAAAAACTGTTTTTT. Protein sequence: CSARRTGAVEKLFF.